What follows is one TCR beta chain and its context. The germline V and J ends were trimmed by 2 bases and 4 bases, with 8 bases remaining between them. The CDR3 sequence is 13 residues long. Germline assignment: CDR1 MDHEN and CDR2 SYDVKM. These data belong to a study of blood T cell repertoires in COVID-19. For the study at large: In each case, the material was cDNA or gDNA derived from T cells, B-cell-depleted T cells, or PBMCs.

In the source study's methods: Counts of nucleated cells, estimated from reference gene primer amplification, were obtained. Clones were sequenced by immunoSEQ multiplex PCR, and TCRdb holds only the in-frame ones, with some missing. From that table come the V and J calls and clone size; the DNA was used to work out D and trimming. The table records some 220,000 clones, 80% to 90% of them present only once. This sequence joins TRBV28 and TRBJ1-2; D is uncertain. The specimen was PBMCs or T cells enriched from blood (not recorded which). This receptor was identified in a woman under 30 in a cohort exposed to, infected with or recovered from COVID-19 (not recorded which). The CDR3 sequence: CASSLGLSYGYTF. The CDR3 DNA reads TGTGCCAGCAGTTTAGGGCTGAGCTATGGCTACACCTTC.